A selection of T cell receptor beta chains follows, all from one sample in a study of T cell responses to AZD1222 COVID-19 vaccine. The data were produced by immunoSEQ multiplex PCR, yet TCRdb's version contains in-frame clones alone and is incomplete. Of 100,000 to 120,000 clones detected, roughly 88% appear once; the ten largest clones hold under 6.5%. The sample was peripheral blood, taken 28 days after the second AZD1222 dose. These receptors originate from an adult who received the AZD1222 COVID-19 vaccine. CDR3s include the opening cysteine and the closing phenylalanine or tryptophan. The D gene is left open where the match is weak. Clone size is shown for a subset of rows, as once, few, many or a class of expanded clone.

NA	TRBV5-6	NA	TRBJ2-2	CASSLREITGELFF	TGTGCCAGCAGCTTGCGGGAAATCACCGGGGAGCTGTTTTTT
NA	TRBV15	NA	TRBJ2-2	CATSRGTNTGELFF	TGTGCCACCAGCAGGGGTACGAACACCGGGGAGCTGTTTTTT
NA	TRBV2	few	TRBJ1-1	CASLVTPPGGVNTEAFF	TGTGCCAGTTTAGTGACCCCTCCGGGCGGGGTGAACACTGAAGCTTTCTTT
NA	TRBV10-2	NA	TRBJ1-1	CASSATGNTEAFF	TGCGCCAGCAGTGCGACAGGGAACACTGAAGCTTTCTTT
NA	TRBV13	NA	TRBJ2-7	CASSLAQSYEQYF	TGTGCCAGCAGCTTAGCCCAATCTTACGAGCAGTACTTC
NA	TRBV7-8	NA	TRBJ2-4	CASSLPPGTKNIQYF	TGTGCCAGCAGCTTACCTCCAGGGACCAAAAACATTCAGTACTTC
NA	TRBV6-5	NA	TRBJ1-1	CASSYSFETLNTEAFF	TGTGCCAGCAGTTACTCGTTTGAGACTTTGAACACTGAAGCTTTCTTT
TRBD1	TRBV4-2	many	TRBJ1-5	CASSLLWTGDQPQHF	TGTGCCAGCAGCCTACTATGGACAGGGGATCAGCCCCAGCATTTT
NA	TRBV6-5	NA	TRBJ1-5	CASDKAVNQPQHF	TGTGCCAGCGATAAGGCCGTAAATCAGCCCCAGCATTTT
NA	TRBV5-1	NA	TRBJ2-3	CASSRSGSTDTQYF	TGCGCCAGCAGCCGCTCGGGGAGCACAGATACGCAGTATTTT
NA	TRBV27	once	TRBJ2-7	CASRGVYEQYF	TGTGCCAGCAGAGGGGTATACGAGCAGTACTTC
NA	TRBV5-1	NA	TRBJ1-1	CASRAGIDTEAFF	TGCGCCAGCAGGGCAGGGATCGACACTGAAGCTTTCTTT
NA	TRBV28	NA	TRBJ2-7	CASSLSAGIPYEQYF	TGTGCCAGCAGTTTATCGGCAGGGATCCCCTACGAGCAGTACTTC
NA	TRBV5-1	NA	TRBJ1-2	CASSFSTTNYGYTF	TGCGCCAGCAGCTTCTCGACTACTAACTATGGCTACACCTTC
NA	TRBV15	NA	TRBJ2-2	CATSRGLDTGELFF	TGTGCCACCAGCAGAGGGTTGGACACCGGGGAGCTGTTTTTT
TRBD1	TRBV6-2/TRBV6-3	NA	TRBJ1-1	CASIPTGRSGTEAFF	TGTGCCAGCATCCCGACAGGGAGGTCGGGCACTGAAGCTTTCTTT
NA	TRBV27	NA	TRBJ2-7	CASSFMGYEQYF	TGTGCCAGCAGTTTCATGGGATACGAGCAGTACTTC
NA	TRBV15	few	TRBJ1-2	CATSRDLDKINYGYTF	TGTGCCACCAGCAGAGATCTTGACAAAATCAACTATGGCTACACCTTC
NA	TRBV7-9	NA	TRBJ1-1	CASSSLGQGRAFF	TGTGCCAGCAGCTCCCTAGGCCAGGGCAGGGCTTTCTTT
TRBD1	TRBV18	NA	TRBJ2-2	CASSPYRGRPSNTGELFF	TGTGCCAGCTCACCATACAGGGGGCGCCCCTCGAACACCGGGGAGCTGTTTTTT
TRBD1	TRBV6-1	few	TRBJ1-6	CASSEMTGRSPLHF	TGTGCCAGCAGTGAAATGACAGGGAGGTCACCCCTCCACTTT
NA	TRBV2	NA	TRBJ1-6	CASSDLANSPLHF	TGTGCCAGCAGTGATTTAGCAAATTCACCCCTCCACTTT
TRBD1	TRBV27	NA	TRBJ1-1	CASTSGGPGTEAFF	TGTGCCAGCACTTCAGGGGGGCCAGGCACTGAAGCTTTCTTT
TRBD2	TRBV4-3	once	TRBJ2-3	CASSQDFLLGLAGSDTQYF	TGCGCCAGCAGCCAAGATTTCCTACTGGGACTAGCGGGGTCAGATACGCAGTATTTT
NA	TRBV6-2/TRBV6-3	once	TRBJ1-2	CASSYYPQGSGYTF	TGTGCCAGCAGTTACTACCCCCAGGGATCTGGCTACACCTTC
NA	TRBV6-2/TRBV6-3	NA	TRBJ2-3	CASSYSTQNRKDTQYF	TGTGCCAGCAGTTACTCGACTCAGAACCGTAAAGATACGCAGTATTTT
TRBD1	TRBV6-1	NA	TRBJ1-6	CASSEARDRAAPLHF	TGTGCCAGCAGTGAAGCGCGGGACAGGGCGGCACCCCTCCACTTT
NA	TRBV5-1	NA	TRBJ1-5	CASSSGTPNQPQHF	TGCGCCAGCAGCTCCGGGACACCGAATCAGCCCCAGCATTTT
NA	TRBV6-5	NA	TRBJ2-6	CASSYRVSGANVLTF	TGTGCCAGCAGTTACAGAGTCTCTGGGGCCAACGTCCTGACTTTC
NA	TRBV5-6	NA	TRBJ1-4	CASSLGNEKLFF	TGTGCCAGCAGCTTGGGAAATGAAAAACTGTTTTTT
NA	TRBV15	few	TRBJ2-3	CATSRARGGGITDTQYF	TGTGCCACCAGCAGAGCACGTGGCGGGGGCATAACAGATACGCAGTATTTT
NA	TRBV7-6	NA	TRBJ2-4	CASRRTNIQYF	TGTGCCAGCAGAAGGACAAACATTCAGTACTTC
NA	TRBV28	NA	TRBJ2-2	CASTGGNTGELFF	TGTGCCAGCACAGGAGGGAACACCGGGGAGCTGTTTTTT
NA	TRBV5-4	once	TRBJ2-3	CASSLGGGAGTDTQYF	TGTGCCAGCAGCTTGGGTGGTGGGGCGGGCACAGATACGCAGTATTTT
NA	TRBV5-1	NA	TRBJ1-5	CASSLGPNNQPQHF	TGCGCCAGCAGCTTGGGACCGAACAACCAGCCCCAGCATTTT
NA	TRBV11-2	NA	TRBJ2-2	CASSPGGGWNTGELFF	TGTGCCAGCAGCCCAGGCGGGGGCTGGAACACCGGGGAGCTGTTTTTT
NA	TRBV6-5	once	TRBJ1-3	CASSYSGARANTIYF	TGTGCCAGCAGTTACTCTGGTGCCAGGGCCAACACCATATATTTT
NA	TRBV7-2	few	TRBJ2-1	CASSLNTGFNEQFF	TGTGCCAGCAGCTTAAATACAGGATTCAATGAGCAGTTCTTC
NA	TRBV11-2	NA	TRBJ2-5	CASSPPGGLKETQYF	TGTGCCAGCAGCCCGCCTGGAGGGTTGAAGGAGACCCAGTACTTC
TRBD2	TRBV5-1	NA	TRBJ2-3	CASSSLAGVTDTQYF	TGCGCCAGCAGCTCACTAGCGGGGGTCACAGATACGCAGTATTTT
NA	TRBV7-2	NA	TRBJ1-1	CASSSGHSTEAFF	TGTGCCAGCAGCTCCGGACACAGCACTGAAGCTTTCTTT
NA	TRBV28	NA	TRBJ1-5	CASSSEPRPQHF	TGTGCCAGCAGTAGTGAACCGCGGCCCCAGCATTTT
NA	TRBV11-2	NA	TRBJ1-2	CASSLDWGTVNTF	TGTGCCAGCAGCTTAGATTGGGGGACGGTCAACACCTTC
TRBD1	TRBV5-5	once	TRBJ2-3	CASSFDRGRDTQYF	TGTGCCAGCAGCTTTGACAGGGGGCGGGATACGCAGTATTTT
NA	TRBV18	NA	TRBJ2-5	CASSPPTVYQETQYF	TGTGCCAGCTCACCCCCGACAGTATACCAAGAGACCCAGTACTTC
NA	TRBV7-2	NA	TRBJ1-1	CASSLWEGTEAFF	TGTGCCAGCAGCTTGTGGGAGGGCACTGAAGCTTTCTTT
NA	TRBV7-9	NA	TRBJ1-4	CASSLGVEDEKLFF	TGTGCCAGCAGCTTAGGCGTGGAGGATGAAAAACTGTTTTTT
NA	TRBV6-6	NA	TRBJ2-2	CASRPDRNTGELFF	TGTGCCAGCAGACCCGACAGAAACACCGGGGAGCTGTTTTTT
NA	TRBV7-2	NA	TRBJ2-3	CASSAPGTDTQYF	TGTGCCAGCAGCGCACCAGGGACAGATACGCAGTATTTT
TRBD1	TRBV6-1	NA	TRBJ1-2	CASSEILGGTGYGYTF	TGTGCCAGCAGTGAAATCCTCGGGGGGACAGGCTATGGCTACACCTTC
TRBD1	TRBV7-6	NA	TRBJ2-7	CASSSPGTGTYEQYF	TGTGCCAGCAGCAGTCCCGGGACAGGTACCTACGAGCAGTACTTC
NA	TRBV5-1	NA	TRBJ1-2	CASSLAAANYGYTF	TGCGCCAGCAGCTTGGCCGCCGCCAACTATGGCTACACCTTC
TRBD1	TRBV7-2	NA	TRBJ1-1	CASSPGQMNTEAFF	TGTGCCAGCAGCCCGGGACAGATGAACACTGAAGCTTTCTTT
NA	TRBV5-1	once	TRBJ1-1	CASSSTGMTDTEAFF	TGCGCCAGCAGCTCCACCGGTATGACGGATACAGAAGCTTTCTTT
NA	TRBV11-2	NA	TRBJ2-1	CASSLLTGASYNEQFF	TGTGCCAGCAGCTTATTGACGGGGGCGTCCTACAATGAGCAGTTCTTC
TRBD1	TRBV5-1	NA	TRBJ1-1	CASSPGTAVNTEAFF	TGCGCCAGCAGTCCCGGGACAGCAGTGAACACTGAAGCTTTCTTT
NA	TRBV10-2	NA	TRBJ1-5	CASSESGRQPQHF	TGCGCCAGCAGTGAGTCTGGACGGCAGCCCCAGCATTTT
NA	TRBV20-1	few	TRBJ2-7	CSAKETYEQYF	TGCAGTGCTAAGGAGACCTACGAGCAGTACTTC
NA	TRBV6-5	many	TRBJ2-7	CASRLASGAYEQYF	TGTGCCAGCAGACTAGCCTCCGGGGCCTACGAGCAGTACTTC
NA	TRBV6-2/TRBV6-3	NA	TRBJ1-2	CASSYPNDFSGHGYTF	TGTGCCAGCAGTTATCCCAACGACTTTTCAGGGCATGGCTACACCTTC